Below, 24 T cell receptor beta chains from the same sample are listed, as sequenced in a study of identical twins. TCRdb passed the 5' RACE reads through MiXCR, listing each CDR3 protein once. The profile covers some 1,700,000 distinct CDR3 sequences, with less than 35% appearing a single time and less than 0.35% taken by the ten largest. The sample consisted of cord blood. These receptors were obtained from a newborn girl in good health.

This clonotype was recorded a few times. For the CDR3, the DNA is TGTGCCAGCAGCAAAGGAGCAGGGGAGTCCCCCATGAACACTGAAGCTTTCTTT. Amino acid sequence: CASSKGAGESPMNTEAFF. V gene TRBV21-1 combines with J gene TRBJ1-1; whether TRBD1, the table's D call, matches the DNA was not checked. TRBV21-1 is listed as a pseudogene. The CDR3 runs to 18 residues.

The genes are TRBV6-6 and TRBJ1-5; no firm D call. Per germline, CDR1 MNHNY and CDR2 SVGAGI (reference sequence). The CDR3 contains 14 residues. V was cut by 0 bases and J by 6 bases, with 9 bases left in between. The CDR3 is CASSYSRGSQPQHF. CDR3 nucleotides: TGTGCCAGCAGTTACTCGAGAGGGAGTCAGCCCCAGCATTTT.

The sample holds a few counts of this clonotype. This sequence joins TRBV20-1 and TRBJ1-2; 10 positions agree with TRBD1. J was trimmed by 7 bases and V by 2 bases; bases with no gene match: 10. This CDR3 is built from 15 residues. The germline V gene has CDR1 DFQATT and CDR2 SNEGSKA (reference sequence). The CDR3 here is CSARSGDRGYSGYTF. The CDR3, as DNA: TGCAGTGCTAGATCTGGGGACAGGGGTTATAGTGGCTACACCTTC.

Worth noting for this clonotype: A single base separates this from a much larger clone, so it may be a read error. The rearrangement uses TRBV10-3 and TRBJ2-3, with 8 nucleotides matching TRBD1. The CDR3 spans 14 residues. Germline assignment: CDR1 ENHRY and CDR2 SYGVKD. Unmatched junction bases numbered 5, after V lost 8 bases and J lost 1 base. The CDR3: CAIGPGQGTDTQYF. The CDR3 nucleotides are TGTGCCATCGGACCGGGACAGGGCACAGATACGCAGTATTTT.

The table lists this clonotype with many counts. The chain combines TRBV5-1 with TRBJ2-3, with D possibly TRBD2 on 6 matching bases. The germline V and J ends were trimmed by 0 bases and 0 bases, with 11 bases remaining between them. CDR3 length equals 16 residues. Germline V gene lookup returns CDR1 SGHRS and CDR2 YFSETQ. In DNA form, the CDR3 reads TGCGCCAGCAGCTTGGAAGGAGGGCCCAGCACAGATACGCAGTATTTT. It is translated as CASSLEGGPSTDTQYF.

The CDR3 DNA is TGCGCCAGCAACACTAGGGGGGGGCCGACAGATACGCAGTATTTT. Encoded protein: CASNTRGGPTDTQYF. The V gene is TRBV5-1, the J gene TRBJ2-3; TRBD2 is a possible D gene (7 bases). V was clipped by 6 bases and J by 3 bases, with 17 bases between them. Germline V gene sequence: CDR1 SGHRS, CDR2 YFSETQ. The CDR3 spans 15 residues.

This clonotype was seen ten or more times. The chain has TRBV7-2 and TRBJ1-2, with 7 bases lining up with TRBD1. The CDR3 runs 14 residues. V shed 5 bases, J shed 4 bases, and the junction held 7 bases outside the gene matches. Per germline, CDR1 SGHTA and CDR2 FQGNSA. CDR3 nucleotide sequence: TGTGCCAGCAGCCCCAGGACAGGACTCTATGGCTACACCTTC. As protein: CASSPRTGLYGYTF.

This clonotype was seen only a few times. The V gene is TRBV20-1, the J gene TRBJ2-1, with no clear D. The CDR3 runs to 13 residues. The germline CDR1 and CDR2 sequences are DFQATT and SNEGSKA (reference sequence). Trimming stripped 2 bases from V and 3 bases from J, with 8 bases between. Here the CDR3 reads CSARRTNYNEQFF. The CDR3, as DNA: TGCAGTGCTAGACGGACCAACTACAATGAGCAGTTCTTC.

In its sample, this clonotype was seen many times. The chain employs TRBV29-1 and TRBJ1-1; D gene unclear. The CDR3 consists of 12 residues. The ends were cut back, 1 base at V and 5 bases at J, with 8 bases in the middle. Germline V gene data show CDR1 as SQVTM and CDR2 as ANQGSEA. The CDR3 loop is CSVEGRGTEAFF. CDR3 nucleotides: TGCAGCGTTGAAGGGAGAGGGACTGAAGCTTTCTTT.

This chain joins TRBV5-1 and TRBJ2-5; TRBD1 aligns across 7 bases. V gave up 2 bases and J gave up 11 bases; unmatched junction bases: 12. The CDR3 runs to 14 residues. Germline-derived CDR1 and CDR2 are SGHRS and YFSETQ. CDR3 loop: CASSFGQARNEQYF. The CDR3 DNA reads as TGCGCCAGCAGCTTCGGACAGGCGCGGAATGAGCAGTACTTC.

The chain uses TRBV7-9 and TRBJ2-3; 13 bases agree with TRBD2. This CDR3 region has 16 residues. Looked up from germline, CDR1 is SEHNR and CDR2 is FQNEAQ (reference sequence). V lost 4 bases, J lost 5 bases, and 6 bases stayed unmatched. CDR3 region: CASSSGLAGMVDTQYF. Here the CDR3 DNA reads TGTGCCAGCAGCTCGGGACTAGCGGGGATGGTAGATACGCAGTATTTT.

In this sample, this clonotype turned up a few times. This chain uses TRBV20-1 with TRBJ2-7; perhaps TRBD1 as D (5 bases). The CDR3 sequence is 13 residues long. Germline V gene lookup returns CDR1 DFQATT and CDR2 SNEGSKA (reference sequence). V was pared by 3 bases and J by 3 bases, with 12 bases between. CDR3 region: CSARVQGFYEQYF. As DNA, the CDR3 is TGCAGTGCTAGGGTGCAGGGTTTCTACGAGCAGTACTTC.

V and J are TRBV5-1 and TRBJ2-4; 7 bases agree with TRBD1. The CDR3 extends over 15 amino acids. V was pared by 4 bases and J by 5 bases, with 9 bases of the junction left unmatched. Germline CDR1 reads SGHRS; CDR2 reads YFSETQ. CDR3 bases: TGCGCCAGCAGCCAACAGGGGTCCCTACAAAACATTCAGTACTTC. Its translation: CASSQQGSLQNIQYF.

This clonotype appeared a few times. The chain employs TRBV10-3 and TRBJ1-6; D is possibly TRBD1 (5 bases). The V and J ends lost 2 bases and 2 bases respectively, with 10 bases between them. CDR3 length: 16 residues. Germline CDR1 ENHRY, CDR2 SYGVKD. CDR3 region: CAISERQGTYNSPLHF. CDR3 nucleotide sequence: TGTGCCATCAGTGAGCGTCAGGGCACCTATAATTCACCCCTCCACTTT.

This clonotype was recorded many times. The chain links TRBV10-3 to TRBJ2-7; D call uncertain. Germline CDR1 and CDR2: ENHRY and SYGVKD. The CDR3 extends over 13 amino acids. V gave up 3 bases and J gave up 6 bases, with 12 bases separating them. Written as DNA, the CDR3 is TGTGCCATCAGTGAAGGAGAGCAGTTCGAGCAGTACTTC. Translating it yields CAISEGEQFEQYF.

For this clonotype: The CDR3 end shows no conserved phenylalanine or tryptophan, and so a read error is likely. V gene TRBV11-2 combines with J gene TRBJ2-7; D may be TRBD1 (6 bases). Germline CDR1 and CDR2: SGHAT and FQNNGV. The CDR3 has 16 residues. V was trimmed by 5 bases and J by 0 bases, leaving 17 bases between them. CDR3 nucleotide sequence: TGTGCCAGCAGCCCGAGACCGGGACAAAGCTCCTACGAGCAGTACTTA. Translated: CASSPRPGQSSYEQYL.

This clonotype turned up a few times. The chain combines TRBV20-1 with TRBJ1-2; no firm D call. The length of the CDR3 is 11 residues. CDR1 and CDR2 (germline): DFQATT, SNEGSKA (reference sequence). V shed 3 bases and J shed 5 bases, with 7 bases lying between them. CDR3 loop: CSASRRYGYTF. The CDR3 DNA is TGCAGTGCTAGCCGAAGGTATGGCTACACCTTC.

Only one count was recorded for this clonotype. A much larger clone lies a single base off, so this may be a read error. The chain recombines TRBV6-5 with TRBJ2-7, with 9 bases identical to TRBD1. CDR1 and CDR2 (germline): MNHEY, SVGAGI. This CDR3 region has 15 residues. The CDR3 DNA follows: TGTGCCAGCAGTTACTCGGGACAGGGAGTCTACGAGCGGTACTTC. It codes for CASSYSGQGVYERYF.

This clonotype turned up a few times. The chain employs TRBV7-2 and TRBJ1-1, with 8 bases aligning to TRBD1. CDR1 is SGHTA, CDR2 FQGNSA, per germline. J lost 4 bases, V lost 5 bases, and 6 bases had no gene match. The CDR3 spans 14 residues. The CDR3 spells CASSMTGVSTEAFF. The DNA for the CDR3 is TGTGCCAGCAGCATGACAGGGGTGAGCACTGAAGCTTTCTTT.

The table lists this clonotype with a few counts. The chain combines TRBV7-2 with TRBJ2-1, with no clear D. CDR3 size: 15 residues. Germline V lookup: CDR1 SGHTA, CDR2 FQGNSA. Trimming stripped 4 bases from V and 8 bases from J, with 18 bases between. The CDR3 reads CASSYPTTERDEQFF. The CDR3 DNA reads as TGTGCCAGCAGCTACCCGACAACGGAAAGGGATGAGCAGTTCTTC.

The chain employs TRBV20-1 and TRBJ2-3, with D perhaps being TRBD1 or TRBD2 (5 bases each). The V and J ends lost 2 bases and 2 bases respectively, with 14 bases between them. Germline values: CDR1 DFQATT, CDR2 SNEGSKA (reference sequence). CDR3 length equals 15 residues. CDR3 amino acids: CSARTLSGTTDTQYF. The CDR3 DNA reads TGCAGTGCTAGAACGCTATCGGGGACCACAGATACGCAGTATTTT.

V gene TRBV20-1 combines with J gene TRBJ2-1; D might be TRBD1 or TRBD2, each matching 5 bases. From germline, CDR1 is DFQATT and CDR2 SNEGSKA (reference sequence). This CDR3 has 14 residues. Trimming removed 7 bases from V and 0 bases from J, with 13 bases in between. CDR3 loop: CSGAWGSSYNEQFF. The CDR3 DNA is TGCAGTGGAGCTTGGGGGAGCTCCTACAATGAGCAGTTCTTC.

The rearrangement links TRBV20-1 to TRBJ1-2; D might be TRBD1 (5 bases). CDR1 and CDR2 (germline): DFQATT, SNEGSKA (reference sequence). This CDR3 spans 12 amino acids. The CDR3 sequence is CVGSRDVVGYTF. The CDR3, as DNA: TGCGTGGGGTCCAGGGACGTTGTCGGCTACACCTTC.

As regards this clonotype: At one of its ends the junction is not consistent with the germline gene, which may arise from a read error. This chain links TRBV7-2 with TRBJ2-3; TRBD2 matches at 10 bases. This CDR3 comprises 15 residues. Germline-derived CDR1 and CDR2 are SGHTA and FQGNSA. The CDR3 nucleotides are TGTGCCAGCAGCTTCGAACTAGCGGGGTGGGGCACGCAGTCTTTT. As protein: CASSFELAGWGTQSF.